This is a list of T cell receptor beta chains from one sample in a study of blood T cell repertoires in COVID-19. Method: immunoSEQ multiplex PCR; TCRdb's copy keeps in-frame clones and lacks some. The sample shows around 250,000 clones, approximately 85% of them seen only once. The sequencing sample was made of PBMCs or T cells enriched from blood (not recorded which). Source of these receptors: a woman in her forties or fifties who had recovered from COVID-19. Each CDR3 is given with its conserved first and last residue. Fields, in order: J gene, V gene, CDR3 length, CDR3 protein.

j_gene: TRBJ2-1
v_gene: TRBV10-3
len: 15
CDR3aa: CAISERTGNYNEQFF

j_gene: TRBJ2-1
v_gene: TRBV28
len: 16
CDR3aa: CASSFLGEGLYNEQFF

j_gene: TRBJ2-2
v_gene: TRBV24-1
len: 16
CDR3aa: CATSDYGTLSAGELFF

j_gene: TRBJ1-2
v_gene: TRBV5-1
len: 14
CDR3aa: CASSPETANYGYTF

j_gene: TRBJ2-7
v_gene: TRBV6-5
len: 13
CDR3aa: CASSYVESYEQYF

j_gene: TRBJ2-7
v_gene: TRBV18
len: 19
CDR3aa: CASSLDFGETSGRSYEQYF

j_gene: TRBJ2-7
v_gene: TRBV28
len: 16
CDR3aa: CASSFGRRSEGYEQYF

j_gene: TRBJ1-5
v_gene: TRBV28
len: 14
CDR3aa: CASIEDREYQPQHF

j_gene: TRBJ2-7
v_gene: TRBV6-2/TRBV6-3
len: 14
CDR3aa: CASSYSARGTEQYF

j_gene: TRBJ1-2
v_gene: TRBV27
len: 15
CDR3aa: CASSLGQVERSGYTF

j_gene: TRBJ2-1
v_gene: TRBV29-1
len: 13
CDR3aa: CSGNRQGWSEQFF

j_gene: TRBJ1-6
v_gene: TRBV6-2/TRBV6-3
len: 16
CDR3aa: CASSYATTGGASPLHF

j_gene: TRBJ2-1
v_gene: TRBV27
len: 17
CDR3aa: CASSSYGKGLADNEQFF